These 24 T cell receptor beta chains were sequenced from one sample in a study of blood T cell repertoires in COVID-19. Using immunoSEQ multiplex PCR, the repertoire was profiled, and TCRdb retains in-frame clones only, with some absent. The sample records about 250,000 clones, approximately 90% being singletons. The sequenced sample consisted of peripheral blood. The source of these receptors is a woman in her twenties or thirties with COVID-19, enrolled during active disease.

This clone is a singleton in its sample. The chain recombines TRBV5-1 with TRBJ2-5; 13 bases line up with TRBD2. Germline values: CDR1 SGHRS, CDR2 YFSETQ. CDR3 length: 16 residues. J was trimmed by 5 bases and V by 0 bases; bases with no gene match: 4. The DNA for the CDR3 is TGCGCCAGCAGCTTGGCCACTAGCGGGAGGGTGGAGACCCAGTACTTC. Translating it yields CASSLATSGRVETQYF.

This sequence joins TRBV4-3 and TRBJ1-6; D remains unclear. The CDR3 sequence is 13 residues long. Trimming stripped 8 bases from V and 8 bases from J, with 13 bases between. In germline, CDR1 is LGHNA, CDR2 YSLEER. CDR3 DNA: TGCGCCAGCGCCGTTTTGGGCGATTCACCCCTCCACTTT. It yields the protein CASAVLGDSPLHF.

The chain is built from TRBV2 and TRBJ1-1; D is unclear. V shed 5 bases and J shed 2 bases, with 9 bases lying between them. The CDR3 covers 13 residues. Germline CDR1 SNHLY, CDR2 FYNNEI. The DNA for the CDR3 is TGTGCCAGCAGTTCCCATGTCAACACTGAAGCTTTCTTT. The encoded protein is CASSSHVNTEAFF.

This CDR3 reads CASSSLGGPDTQYF. DNA for the CDR3: TGTGCCAGCAGCTCATTGGGGGGGCCGGATACGCAGTATTTT. The chain carries TRBV5-4 and TRBJ2-3, with a tentative D call TRBD2 (7 bases). Germline assignment: CDR1 SGHNT and CDR2 YYREEE (reference sequence). The V end lost 3 bases, the J end lost 6 bases, and 14 bases lay between the germline ends. The CDR3 is made up of 14 amino acids.

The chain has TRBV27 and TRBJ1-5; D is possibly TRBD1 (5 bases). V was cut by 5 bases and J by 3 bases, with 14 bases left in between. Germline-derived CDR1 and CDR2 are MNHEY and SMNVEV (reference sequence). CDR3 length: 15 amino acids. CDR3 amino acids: CASSPRGRFNQPQHF. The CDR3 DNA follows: TGTGCCAGCAGTCCGCGGGGCCGATTCAATCAGCCCCAGCATTTT.

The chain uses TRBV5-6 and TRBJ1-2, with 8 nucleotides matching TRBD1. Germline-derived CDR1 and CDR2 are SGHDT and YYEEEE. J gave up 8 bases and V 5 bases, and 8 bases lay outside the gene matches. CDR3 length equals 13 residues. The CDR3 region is CASSSTGAKGYTF. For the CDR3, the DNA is TGTGCCAGCAGTTCGACAGGGGCCAAGGGCTACACCTTC. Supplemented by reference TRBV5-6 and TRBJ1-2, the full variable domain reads DAGVTQSPTHLIKTRGQQVTLRCSPKSGHDTVSWYQQALGQGPQFIFQYYEEEERQRGNFPDRFSGHQFPNYSSELNVNALLLGDSALYLCASSSTGAKGYTFGSGTRLTVV.

The CDR3: CASSIQLAGGLSTDTQYF. The CDR3 coding sequence is TGTGCCAGTAGTATTCAACTAGCGGGGGGGTTATCCACAGATACGCAGTATTTT. The chain has TRBV19 and TRBJ2-3; 13 bases line up with TRBD2. The CDR3 has 18 residues. Germline trimming cut 3 bases from V and 2 bases from J; bases unmatched to any gene: 8. The V gene's germline CDR1 is LNHDA and CDR2 SQIVND (reference sequence).

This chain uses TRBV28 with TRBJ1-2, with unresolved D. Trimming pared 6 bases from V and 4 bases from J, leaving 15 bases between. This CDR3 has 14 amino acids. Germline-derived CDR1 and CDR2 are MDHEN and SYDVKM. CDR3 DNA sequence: TGTGCCAGCAGGTCTCGTTTGGAGCTCTATGGCTACACCTTC. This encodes CASRSRLELYGYTF.

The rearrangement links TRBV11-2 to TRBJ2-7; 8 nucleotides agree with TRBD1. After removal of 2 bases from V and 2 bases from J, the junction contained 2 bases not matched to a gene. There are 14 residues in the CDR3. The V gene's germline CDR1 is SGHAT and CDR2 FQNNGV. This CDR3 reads CASSLWTGPYEQYF. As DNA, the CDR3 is TGTGCCAGCAGCTTATGGACAGGGCCCTACGAGCAGTACTTC.

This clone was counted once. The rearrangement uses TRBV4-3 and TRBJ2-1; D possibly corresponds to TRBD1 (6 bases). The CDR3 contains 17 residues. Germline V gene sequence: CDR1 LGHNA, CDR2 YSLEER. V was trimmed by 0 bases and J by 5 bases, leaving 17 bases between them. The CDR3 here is CASSQDRTLGAHNEQFF. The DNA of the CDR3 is TGCGCCAGCAGCCAAGATAGGACCTTGGGGGCCCACAATGAGCAGTTCTTC.

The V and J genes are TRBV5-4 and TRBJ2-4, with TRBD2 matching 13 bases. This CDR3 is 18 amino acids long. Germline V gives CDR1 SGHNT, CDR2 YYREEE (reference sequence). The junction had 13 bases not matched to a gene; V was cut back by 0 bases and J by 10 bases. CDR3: CASSLGLAGGASQLIQYF. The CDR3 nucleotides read TGTGCCAGCAGCTTGGGACTAGCGGGAGGCGCTTCCCAATTGATTCAGTACTTC.

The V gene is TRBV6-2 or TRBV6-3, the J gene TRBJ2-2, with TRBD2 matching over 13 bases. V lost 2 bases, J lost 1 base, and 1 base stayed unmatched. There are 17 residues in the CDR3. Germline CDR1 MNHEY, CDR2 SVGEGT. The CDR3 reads CASSYRLAGGNTGELFF. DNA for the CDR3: TGTGCCAGCAGTTACCGACTAGCGGGGGGGAACACCGGGGAGCTGTTTTTT.

CDR3 in amino acids: CASSFYFPPGTGDNEQFF. The CDR3 nucleotides read TGTGCCAGCAGTTTTTACTTTCCTCCCGGGACGGGAGACAATGAGCAGTTCTTC. This chain joins TRBV27 and TRBJ2-1, with D perhaps matching TRBD2 (6 bases). The V and J ends lost 3 bases and 5 bases respectively, with 23 bases between them. The CDR3 length is 18 residues. Germline CDR1 reads MNHEY; CDR2 reads SMNVEV (reference sequence).

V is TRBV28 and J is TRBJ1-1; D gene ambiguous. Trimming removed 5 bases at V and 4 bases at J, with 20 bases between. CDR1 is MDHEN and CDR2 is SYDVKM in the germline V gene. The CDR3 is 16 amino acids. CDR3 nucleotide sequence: TGTGCCAGCAGTCCCCCCGAGCCGTTTGTTGGCACTGAAGCTTTCTTT. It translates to CASSPPEPFVGTEAFF.

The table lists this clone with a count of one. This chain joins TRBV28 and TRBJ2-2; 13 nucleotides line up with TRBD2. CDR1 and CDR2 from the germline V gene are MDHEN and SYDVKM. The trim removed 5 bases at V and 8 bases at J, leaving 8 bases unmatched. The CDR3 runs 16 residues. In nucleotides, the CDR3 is TGTGCCAGCAGTCTAACTAGCGGGAGGGCGTCGGGGGAGCTGTTTTTT. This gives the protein CASSLTSGRASGELFF.

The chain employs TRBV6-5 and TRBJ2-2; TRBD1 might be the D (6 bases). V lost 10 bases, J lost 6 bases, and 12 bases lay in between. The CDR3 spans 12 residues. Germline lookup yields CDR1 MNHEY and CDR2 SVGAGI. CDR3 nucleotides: TGTGCCACCTACAGGGTATCCGGGGAGCTGTTTTTT. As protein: CATYRVSGELFF.

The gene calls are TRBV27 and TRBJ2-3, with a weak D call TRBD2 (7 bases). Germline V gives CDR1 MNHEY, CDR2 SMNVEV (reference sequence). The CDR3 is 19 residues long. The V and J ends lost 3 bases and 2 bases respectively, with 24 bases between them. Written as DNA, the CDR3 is TGTGCCAGCAGTTTCAGCGGTGTGGTCAGGGGAGGGGTCACAGATACGCAGTATTTT. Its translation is CASSFSGVVRGGVTDTQYF.

The CDR3 protein is CASSLQGVESHGYTF. The DNA for the CDR3 is TGTGCCAGCAGTTTACAGGGGGTAGAATCCCATGGCTACACCTTC. J is TRBJ1-2 and V is TRBV27; 7 bases map to TRBD1. The CDR3 covers 15 residues. After removal of 2 bases from V and 6 bases from J, the junction contained 9 bases not matched to a gene. Germline V CDR1 and CDR2: MNHEY, SMNVEV (reference sequence).

The CDR3 is CASSTTTGLVGEQFF. CDR3 DNA: TGTGCCAGTAGTACCACGACAGGGTTGGTTGGTGAGCAGTTCTTC. The V call is TRBV19, the J call TRBJ2-1; 7 bases agree with TRBD1. This CDR3 spans 15 amino acids. The trim removed 4 bases at V and 9 bases at J, leaving 12 bases unmatched. Germline assignment: CDR1 LNHDA and CDR2 SQIVND (reference sequence).

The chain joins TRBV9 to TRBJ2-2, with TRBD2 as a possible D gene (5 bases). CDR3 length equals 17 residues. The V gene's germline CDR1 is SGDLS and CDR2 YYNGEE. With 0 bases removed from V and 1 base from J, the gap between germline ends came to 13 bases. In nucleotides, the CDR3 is TGTGCCAGCAGCGTAGGTGGTAGAGGGCTGAACACCGGGGAGCTGTTTTTT. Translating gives CASSVGGRGLNTGELFF.

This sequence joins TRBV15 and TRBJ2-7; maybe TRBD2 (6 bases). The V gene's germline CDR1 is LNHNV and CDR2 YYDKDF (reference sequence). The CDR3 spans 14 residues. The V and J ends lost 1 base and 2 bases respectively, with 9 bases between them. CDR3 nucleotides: TGTGCCACCAGCAGAGGGGGAGGTCCCTACGAGCAGTACTTC. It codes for CATSRGGGPYEQYF.

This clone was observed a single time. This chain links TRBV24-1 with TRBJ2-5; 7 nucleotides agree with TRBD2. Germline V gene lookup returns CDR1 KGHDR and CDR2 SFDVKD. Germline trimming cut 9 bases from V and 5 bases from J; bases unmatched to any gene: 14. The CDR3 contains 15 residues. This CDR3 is CATRSGRSGGETQYF. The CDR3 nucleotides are TGTGCCACCCGCTCCGGGAGATCCGGGGGGGAGACCCAGTACTTC.

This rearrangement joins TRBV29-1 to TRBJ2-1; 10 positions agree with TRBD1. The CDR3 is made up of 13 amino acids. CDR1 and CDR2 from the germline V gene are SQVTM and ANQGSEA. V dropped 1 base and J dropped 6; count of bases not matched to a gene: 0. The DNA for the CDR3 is TGCAGCGTTGAAGGGACAGGGGGCAATGAGCAGTTCTTC. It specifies CSVEGTGGNEQFF.

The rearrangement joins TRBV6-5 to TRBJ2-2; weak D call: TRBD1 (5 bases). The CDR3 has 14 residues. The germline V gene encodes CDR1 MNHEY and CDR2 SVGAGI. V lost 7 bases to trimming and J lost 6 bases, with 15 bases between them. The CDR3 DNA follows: TGTGCCAGCACCCGGGTTAGGGGATCCGGGGAGCTGTTTTTT. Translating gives CASTRVRGSGELFF.